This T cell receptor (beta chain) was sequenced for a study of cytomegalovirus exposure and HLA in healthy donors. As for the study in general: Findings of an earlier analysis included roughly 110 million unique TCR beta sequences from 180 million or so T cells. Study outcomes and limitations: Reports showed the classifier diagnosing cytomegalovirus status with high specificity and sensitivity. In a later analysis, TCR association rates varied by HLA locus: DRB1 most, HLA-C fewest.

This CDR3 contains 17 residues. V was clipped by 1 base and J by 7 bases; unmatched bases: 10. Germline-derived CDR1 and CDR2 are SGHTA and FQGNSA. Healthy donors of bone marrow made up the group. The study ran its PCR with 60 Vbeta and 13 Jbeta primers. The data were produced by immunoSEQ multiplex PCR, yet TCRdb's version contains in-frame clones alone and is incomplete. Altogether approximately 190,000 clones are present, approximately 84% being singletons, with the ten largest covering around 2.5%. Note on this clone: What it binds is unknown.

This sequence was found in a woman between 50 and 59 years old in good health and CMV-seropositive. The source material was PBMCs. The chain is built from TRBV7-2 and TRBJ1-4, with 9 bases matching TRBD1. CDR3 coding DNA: TGTGCCAGCAGCTTAGGTGGACAGGGGCCCCTATTTGAAAAACTGTTTTTT. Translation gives CASSLGGQGPLFEKLFF.